One sample yielded the 9 T cell receptor beta chains listed below, sequenced in a study of blood T cell repertoires in COVID-19. TCRdb keeps only in-frame clones here, not all; method: immunoSEQ multiplex PCR. This sample has under 250,000 clones, with around nine tenths found just once. Sequencing was carried out using peripheral blood. These TCRs come from a man between 50 and 59 years old with COVID-19, enrolled during active disease.

The chain carries TRBV5-1 and TRBJ2-5, with no clear D. V shed 2 bases and J shed 4 bases, with 12 bases lying between them. CDR3 length equals 14 residues. Per germline, CDR1 SGHRS and CDR2 YFSETQ. In DNA, the CDR3 is TGCGCCAGCAGCTTTACGGGTAACGGAGAGACCCAGTACTTC. Protein: CASSFTGNGETQYF.

The genes are TRBV5-1 and TRBJ2-1; D possibly corresponds to TRBD2 (6 bases). Germline CDR1 is SGHRS and CDR2 is YFSETQ. Trimming shortened V by 7 bases and J by 4 bases, and 15 bases separated the two germline ends. The CDR3 consists of 14 residues. CDR3 sequence reads: CASFAGTVYNEQFF. CDR3 DNA sequence: TGCGCCAGCTTCGCGGGAACGGTTTACAATGAGCAGTTCTTC.

The chain carries TRBV11-2 and TRBJ1-6, with a possible D match to TRBD1 (5 bases). V was trimmed by 5 bases and J by 7 bases, leaving 12 bases between them. CDR3 length: 14 residues. The germline CDR1 and CDR2 sequences are SGHAT and FQNNGV. The CDR3 nucleotides are TGTGCCAGCAGCCCCGGCAAGGGGAATTCACCCCTCCACTTT. Its translation: CASSPGKGNSPLHF.

The chain combines TRBV19 with TRBJ1-1; no reliable D call. CDR1 is LNHDA, CDR2 SQIVND, per germline (reference sequence). The ends were cut back, 10 bases at V and 3 bases at J, with 6 bases in the middle. The CDR3 is 10 residues long. CDR3 bases: TGTGCCACGGGTTACACTGAAGCTTTCTTT. Translation: CATGYTEAFF. Full variable domain (rest looked up from reference TRBV19 and TRBJ1-1): DGGITQSPKYLFRKEGQNVTLSCEQNLNHDAMYWYRQDPGQGLRLIYYSQIVNDFQKGDIAEGYSVSREKKESFPLTVTSAQKNPTAFYLCATGYTEAFFGQGTRLTVV.

For the CDR3, the DNA is TGTGCCAGCAGCCCCACTGGCGTGAGGGCCGGGGAGCTGTTTTTT. Translation: CASSPTGVRAGELFF. The chain carries TRBV7-2 and TRBJ2-2; D possibly corresponds to TRBD2 (5 bases). Per the germline V gene, CDR1 is SGHTA and CDR2 is FQGNSA. The CDR3 is 15 amino acids. V shed 5 bases and J shed 6 bases, with 16 bases lying between them.

This chain uses TRBV27 with TRBJ1-4, with TRBD1 matching 7 bases. The junction had 17 bases not matched to a gene; V was cut back by 5 bases and J by 8 bases. The germline V gene has CDR1 MNHEY and CDR2 SMNVEV (reference sequence). This CDR3 has 17 amino acids. This CDR3 reads CASSPLTGIGYGEKLFF. In DNA form, the CDR3 reads TGTGCCAGCAGTCCACTGACAGGGATAGGCTATGGGGAAAAACTGTTTTTT.

The J gene is TRBJ2-1, the V gene TRBV5-4; no reliable D call. The V end was cut by 5 bases, the J end by 5 bases, with 14 bases between. Looked up from germline, CDR1 is SGHNT and CDR2 is YYREEE (reference sequence). The CDR3 length is 14 residues. The CDR3 is CASRMELLDNEQFF. The CDR3 nucleotides read TGTGCCAGCAGGATGGAGCTCCTAGACAATGAGCAGTTCTTC.

The chain is built from TRBV15 and TRBJ1-6; the D gene is possibly TRBD1 (5 bases). Germline CDR1 and CDR2: LNHNV and YYDKDF (reference sequence). The CDR3 has 13 amino acids. Between the trimmed V and J ends, which lost 0 bases and 10 bases, there was a span of 7 bases. The CDR3 DNA reads as TGTGCCACCAGCAGAGACGGGGGATCACCCCTCCACTTT. It encodes CATSRDGGSPLHF.

Only one count was recorded for this clone. This chain joins TRBV6-5 and TRBJ1-1; 8 bases line up with TRBD1. The CDR3 is 15 amino acids. Germline V gene lookup returns CDR1 MNHEY and CDR2 SVGAGI. V lost 6 bases and J lost 3; bases outside the gene matches: 9. The CDR3 spells CASRKHWGQDTEAFF. In DNA, the CDR3 is TGTGCCAGCAGAAAACACTGGGGACAGGACACTGAAGCTTTCTTT.